The clone carrying this TCR beta chain occurred many times. CDR3 size: 14 residues. Trimming removed 1 base from V and 1 base from J, with 9 bases in between. The germline V gene has CDR1 SGHRS and CDR2 YFSETQ. TCRdb itself ran the RT-PCR reads through MiXCR, one entry per CDR3 protein. The table includes hundreds of thousands of distinct CDR3 sequences, over 12% detected once. V gene TRBV5-1 combines with J gene TRBJ2-7; D is uncertain. Specimen: memory CD4+ T cells from blood. This sequence originates from a female donor in good health, serving as a healthy control. The CDR3 loop is CASSLFMGSYEQYF. The CDR3 region has the DNA TGCGCCAGCAGCTTGTTCATGGGGTCCTACGAGCAGTACTTC.